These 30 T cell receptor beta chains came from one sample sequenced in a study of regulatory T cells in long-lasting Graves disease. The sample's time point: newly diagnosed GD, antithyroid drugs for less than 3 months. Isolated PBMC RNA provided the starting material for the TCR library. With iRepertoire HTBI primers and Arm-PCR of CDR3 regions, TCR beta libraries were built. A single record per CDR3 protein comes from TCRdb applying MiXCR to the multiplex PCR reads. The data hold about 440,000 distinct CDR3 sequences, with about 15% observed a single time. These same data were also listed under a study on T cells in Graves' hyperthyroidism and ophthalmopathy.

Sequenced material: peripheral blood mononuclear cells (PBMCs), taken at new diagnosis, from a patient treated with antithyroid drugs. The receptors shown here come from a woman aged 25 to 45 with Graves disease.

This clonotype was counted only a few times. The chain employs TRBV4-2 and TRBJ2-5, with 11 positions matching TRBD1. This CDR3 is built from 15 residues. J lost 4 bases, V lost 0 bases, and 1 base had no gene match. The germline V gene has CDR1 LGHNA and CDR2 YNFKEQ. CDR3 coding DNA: TGTGCCAGCAGCCAAGAAGGGACAGGGGGAGAGACCCAGTACTTC. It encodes CASSQEGTGGETQYF.

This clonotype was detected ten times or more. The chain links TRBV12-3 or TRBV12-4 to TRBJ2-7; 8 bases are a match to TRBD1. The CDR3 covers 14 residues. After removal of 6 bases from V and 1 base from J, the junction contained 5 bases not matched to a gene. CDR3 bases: TGTGCCAGCAGCCACCACAGGGGGTCCTACGAGCAGTACTTC. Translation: CASSHHRGSYEQYF.

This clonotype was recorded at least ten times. As DNA, the CDR3 is TGCGCCAGCAGCTTGTCAGGACTAGCAGCTCAAGAGACCCAGTACTTC. Its translation is CASSLSGLAAQETQYF. V and J are TRBV5-1 and TRBJ2-5; the match to TRBD2 covers 8 bases. This CDR3 contains 16 residues. V shed 1 base and J 2 bases; nucleotides not matched to a gene: 7. CDR1 and CDR2 (germline): SGHRS, YFSETQ.

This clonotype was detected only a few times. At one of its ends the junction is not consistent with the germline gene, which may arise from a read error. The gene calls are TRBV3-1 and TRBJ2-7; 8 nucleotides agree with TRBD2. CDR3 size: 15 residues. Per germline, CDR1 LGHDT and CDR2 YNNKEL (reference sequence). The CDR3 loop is CANSHAPSGPYEQYF. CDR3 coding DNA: TGTGCCAACAGCCACGCTCCTAGCGGGCCCTACGAGCAGTACTTC.

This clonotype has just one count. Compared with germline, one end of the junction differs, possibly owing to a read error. In DNA form, the CDR3 reads TGTGCCAGCAGCGTAAACGGGGTTAGCACAGGTACGCAGTATTTT. Its protein is CASSVNGVSTGTQYF. The chain has TRBV9 and TRBJ2-3; D might be TRBD1 or TRBD2, each matching 5 bases. The CDR3 has 15 amino acids. Germline V CDR1 and CDR2: SGDLS, YYNGEE.

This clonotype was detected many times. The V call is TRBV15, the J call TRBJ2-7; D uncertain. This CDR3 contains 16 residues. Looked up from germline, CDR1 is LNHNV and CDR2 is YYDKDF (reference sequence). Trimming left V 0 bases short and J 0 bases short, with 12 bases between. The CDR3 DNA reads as TGTGCCACCAGCAGAGACGCACAAGGCTTCTCCTACGAGCAGTACTTC. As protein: CATSRDAQGFSYEQYF. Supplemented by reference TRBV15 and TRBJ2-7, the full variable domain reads DAMVIQNPRYQVTQFGKPVTLSCSQTLNHNVMYWYQQKSSQAPKLLFHYYDKDFNNEADTPDNFQSRRPNTSFCFLDIRSPGLGDTAMYLCATSRDAQGFSYEQYFGPGTRLTVT.

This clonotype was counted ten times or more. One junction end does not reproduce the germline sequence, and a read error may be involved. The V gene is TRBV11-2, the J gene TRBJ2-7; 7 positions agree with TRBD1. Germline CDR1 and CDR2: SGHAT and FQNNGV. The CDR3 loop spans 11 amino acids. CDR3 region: CASSKGGGLTF. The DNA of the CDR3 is TGTGCCAGCAGCAAAGGGGGCGGTCTAACCTTC.

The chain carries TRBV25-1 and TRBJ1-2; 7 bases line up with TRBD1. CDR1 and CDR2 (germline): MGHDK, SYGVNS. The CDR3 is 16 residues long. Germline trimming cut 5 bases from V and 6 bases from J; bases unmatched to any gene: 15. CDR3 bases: TGTGCCAGCAGTTCAATCACGGTAGGGGGCCGGGATGGCTACACCTTC. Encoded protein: CASSSITVGGRDGYTF.

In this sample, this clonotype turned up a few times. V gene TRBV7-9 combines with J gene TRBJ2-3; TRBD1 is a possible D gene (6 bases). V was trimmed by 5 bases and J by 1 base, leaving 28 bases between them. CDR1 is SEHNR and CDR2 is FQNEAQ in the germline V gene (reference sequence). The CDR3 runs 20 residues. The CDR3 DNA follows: TGTGCCAGCAGCCTCGAGATATTCAACAAACAGGGTTGGGGCACAGATACGCAGTATTTT. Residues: CASSLEIFNKQGWGTDTQYF.

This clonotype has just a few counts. The CDR3 region has the DNA TGTGCCATCCGCCCCGGGGGCGCCTCGGGGGAGCAGTTCTTC. This encodes CAIRPGGASGEQFF. V usage is TRBV6-1 and J usage is TRBJ2-5; D may match TRBD1 or TRBD2 (6 bases each). The J call may be in error: the DNA end matches TRBJ2-1 better. The CDR3 runs 14 residues. Germline loops: CDR1 MNHNS, CDR2 SASEGT.

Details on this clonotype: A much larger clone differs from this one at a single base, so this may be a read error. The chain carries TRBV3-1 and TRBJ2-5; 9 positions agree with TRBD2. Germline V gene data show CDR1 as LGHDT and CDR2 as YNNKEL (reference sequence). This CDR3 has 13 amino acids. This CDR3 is CASRVAGVETRYF. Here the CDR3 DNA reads TGTGCCAGCAGGGTAGCGGGAGTCGAGACCCGGTACTTC.

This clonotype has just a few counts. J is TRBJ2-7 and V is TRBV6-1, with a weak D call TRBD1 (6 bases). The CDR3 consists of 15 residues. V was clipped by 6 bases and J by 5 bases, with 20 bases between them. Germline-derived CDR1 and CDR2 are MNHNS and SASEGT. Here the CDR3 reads CASSLRANRADEQYF. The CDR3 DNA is TGTGCCAGCAGCCTCCGAGCCAACAGGGCTGACGAGCAGTACTTC.

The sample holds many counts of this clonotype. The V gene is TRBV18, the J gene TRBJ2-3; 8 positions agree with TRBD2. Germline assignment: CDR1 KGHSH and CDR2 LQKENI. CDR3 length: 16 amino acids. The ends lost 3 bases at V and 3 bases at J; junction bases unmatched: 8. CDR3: CASSPKTSGMTDTQYF. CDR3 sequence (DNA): TGTGCCAGCTCACCCAAAACTAGCGGAATGACAGATACGCAGTATTTT.

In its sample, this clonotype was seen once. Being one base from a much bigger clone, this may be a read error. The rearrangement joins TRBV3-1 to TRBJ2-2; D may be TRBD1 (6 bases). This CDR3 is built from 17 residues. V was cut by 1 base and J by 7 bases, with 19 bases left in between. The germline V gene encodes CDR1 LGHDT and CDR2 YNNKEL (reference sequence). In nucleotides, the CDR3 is TGTGCCAGCAGCCAAGCTAAGGGACAACCCCTTGGCGGGGAGCTGTTTTTT. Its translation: CASSQAKGQPLGGELFF.

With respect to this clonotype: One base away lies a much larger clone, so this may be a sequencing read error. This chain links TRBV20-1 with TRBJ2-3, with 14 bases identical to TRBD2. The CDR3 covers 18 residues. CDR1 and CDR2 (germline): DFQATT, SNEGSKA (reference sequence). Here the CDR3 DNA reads TGCAGTGCTAGGAGACTAGCGGGAGGGCTAACTAGCACAGGTACGCAGTATTTT. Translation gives CSARRLAGGLTSTGTQYF.

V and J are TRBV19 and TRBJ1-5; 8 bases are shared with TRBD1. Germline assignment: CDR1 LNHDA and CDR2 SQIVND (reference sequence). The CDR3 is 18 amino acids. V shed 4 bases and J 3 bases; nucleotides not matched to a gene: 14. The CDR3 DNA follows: TGTGCCAGTAGTAGTCAGGGGGCGGGTCCCCCCTCCAATCAGCCCCAGCATTTT. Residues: CASSSQGAGPPSNQPQHF.

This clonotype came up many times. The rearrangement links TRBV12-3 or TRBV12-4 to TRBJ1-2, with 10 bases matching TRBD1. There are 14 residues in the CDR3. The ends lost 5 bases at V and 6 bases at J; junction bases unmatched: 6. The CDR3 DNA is TGTGCCAGCAGTCTGACAGGGGGCGTGGATGGCTACACCTTC. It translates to CASSLTGGVDGYTF.

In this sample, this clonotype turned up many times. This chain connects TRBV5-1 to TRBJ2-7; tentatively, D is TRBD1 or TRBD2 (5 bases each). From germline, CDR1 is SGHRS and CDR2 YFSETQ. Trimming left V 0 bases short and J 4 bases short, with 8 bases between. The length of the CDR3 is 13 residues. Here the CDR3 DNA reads TGCGCCAGCAGCTTGGAGGGGAGTTACGAGCAGTACTTC. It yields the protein CASSLEGSYEQYF.

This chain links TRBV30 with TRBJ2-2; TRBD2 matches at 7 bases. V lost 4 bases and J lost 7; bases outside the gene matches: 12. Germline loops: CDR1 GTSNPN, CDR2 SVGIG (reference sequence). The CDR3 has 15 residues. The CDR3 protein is CAWTSWEGANGELFF. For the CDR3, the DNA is TGTGCCTGGACCTCCTGGGAGGGAGCGAACGGGGAGCTGTTTTTT.

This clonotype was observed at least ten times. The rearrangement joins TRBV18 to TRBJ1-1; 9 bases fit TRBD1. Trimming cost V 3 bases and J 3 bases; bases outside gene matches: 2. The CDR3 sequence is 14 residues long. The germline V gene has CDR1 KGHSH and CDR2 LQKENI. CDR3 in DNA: TGTGCCAGCTCACCCAGGACAGGGGACACTGAAGCTTTCTTT. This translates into CASSPRTGDTEAFF. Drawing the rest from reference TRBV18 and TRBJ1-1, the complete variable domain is NAGVMQNPRHLVRRRGQEARLRCSPMKGHSHVYWYRQLPEEGLKFMVYLQKENIIDESGMPKERFSAEFPKEGPSILRIQQVVRGDSAAYFCASSPRTGDTEAFFGQGTRLTVV.

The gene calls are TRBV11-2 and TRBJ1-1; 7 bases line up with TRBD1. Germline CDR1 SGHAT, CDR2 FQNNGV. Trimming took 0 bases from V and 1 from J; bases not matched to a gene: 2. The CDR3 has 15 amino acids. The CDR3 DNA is TGTGCCAGCAGCTTAGACGGACAGGCGAACACTGAAGCTTTCTTT. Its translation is CASSLDGQANTEAFF.

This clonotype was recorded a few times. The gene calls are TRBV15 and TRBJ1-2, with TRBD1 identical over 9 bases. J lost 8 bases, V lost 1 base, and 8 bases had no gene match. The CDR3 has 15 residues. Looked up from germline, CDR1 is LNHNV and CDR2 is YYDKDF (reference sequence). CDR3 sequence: CATSRAETGGFGYTF. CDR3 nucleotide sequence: TGTGCCACCAGCAGAGCTGAGACAGGGGGTTTCGGCTACACCTTC.

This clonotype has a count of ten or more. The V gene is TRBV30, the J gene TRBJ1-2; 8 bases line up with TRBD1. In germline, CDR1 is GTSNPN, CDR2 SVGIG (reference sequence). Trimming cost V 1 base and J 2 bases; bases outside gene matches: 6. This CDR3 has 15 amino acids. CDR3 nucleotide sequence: TGTGCCTGGAGTGGGGGACAGGACCCCAACTATGGCTACACCTTC. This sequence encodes CAWSGGQDPNYGYTF.

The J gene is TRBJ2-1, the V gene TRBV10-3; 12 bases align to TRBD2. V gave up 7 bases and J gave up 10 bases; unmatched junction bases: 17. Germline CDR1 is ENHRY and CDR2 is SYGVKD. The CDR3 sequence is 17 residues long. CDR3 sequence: CAIIEGATSGRSDEQFF. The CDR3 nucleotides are TGTGCCATCATAGAGGGGGCGACTAGCGGGAGATCGGACGAGCAGTTCTTC.

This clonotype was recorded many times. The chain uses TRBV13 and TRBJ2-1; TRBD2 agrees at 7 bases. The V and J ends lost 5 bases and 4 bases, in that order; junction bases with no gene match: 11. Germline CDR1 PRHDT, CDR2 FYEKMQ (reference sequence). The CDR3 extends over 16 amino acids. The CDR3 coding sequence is TGTGCCAGCAGCCCAGGGACGGGAGGAGGGTACAATGAGCAGTTCTTC. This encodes CASSPGTGGGYNEQFF.

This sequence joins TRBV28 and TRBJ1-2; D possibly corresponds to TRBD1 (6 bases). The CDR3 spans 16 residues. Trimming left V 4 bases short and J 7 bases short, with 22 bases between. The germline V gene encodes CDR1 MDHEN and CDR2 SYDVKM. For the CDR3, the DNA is TGTGCCAGCAGTTCCCCGTCCGGGGGGGGGCACTGTGGCTACACCTTC. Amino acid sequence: CASSSPSGGGHCGYTF.

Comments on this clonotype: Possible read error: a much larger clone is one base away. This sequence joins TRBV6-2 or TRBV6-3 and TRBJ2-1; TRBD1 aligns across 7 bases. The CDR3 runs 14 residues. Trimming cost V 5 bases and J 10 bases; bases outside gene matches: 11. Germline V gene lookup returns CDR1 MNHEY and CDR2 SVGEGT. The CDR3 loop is CASSDRAVTYEQFF. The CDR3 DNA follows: TGTGCCAGCAGTGACAGGGCAGTGACCTACGAGCAGTTCTTC.

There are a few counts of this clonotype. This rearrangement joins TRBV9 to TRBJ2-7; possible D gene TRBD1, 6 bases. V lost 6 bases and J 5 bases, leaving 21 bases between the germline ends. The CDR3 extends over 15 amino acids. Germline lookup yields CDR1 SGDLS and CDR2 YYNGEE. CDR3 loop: CASNVAPGQGNEQYF. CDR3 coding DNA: TGTGCCAGCAACGTCGCCCCTGGCCAGGGGAACGAGCAGTACTTC.

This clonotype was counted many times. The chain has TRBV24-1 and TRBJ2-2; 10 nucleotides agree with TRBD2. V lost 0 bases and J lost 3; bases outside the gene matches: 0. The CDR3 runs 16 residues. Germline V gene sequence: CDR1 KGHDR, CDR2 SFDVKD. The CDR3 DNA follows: TGTGCCACCAGTGATTTGCTAGCGGGAGACACCGGGGAGCTGTTTTTT. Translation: CATSDLLAGDTGELFF.

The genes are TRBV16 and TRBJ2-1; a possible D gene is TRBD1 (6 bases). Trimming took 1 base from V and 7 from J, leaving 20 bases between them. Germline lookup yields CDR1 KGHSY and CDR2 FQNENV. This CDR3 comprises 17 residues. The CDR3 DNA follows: TGTGCCAGCAGCCAATATAGCAGGGGACGGTTTGAGAATGAGCAGTTCTTC. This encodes CASSQYSRGRFENEQFF.